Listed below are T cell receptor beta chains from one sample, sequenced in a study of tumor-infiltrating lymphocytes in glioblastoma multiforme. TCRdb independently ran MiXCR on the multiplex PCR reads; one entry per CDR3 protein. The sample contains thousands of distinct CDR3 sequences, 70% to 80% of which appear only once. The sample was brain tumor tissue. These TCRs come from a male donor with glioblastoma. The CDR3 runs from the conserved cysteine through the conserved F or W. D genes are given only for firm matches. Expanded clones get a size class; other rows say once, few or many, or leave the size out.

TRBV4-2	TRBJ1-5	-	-	TGTGCCAGCAGCCAAGACCTCAGTAGCAATCAGCCCCAGCATTTT	CASSQDLSSNQPQHF
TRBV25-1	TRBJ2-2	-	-	TGTACCAGCAGTGCCCAAGGAGGGCGCCTTGGCACTGGGGAGCTGTTTTTT	CTSSAQGGRLGTGELFF
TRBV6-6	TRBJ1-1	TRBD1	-	TGTGCCAGCAGTTACTCGACGTGGTACAGGGGGTTGCCTGAAGCTTTCTTT	CASSYSTWYRGLPEAFF
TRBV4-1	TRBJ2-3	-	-	TGCGCCAGCAGTCAAACGGCTATCGCAGATACGCAGTATTTT	CASSQTAIADTQYF
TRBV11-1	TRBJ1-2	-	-	TGTGCCAGCAGGGATCTCAGACAGGCGAATTATTATGGCCACACCTTC	CASRDLRQANYYGHTF
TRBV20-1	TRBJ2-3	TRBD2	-	TGCAGTGCTGGGACTAGTAATATGGGAGATACGCGGTATTTT	CSAGTSNMGDTRYF
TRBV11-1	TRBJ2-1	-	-	TGTGCCAGCAGCTATTACGGGACGAACAATGAGCAGTTCTTC	CASSYYGTNNEQFF
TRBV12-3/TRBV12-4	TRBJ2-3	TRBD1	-	TGTGCCAGCAGTCCGGGAAGGGGGCTCACAGATACGCAGTATTTT	CASSPGRGLTDTQYF
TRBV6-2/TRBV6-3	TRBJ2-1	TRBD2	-	TGTGCCAGCAGTTACGTCTCCGGACTAGCGGGAGTAGGGTACAATGAGCAGTTCTTC	CASSYVSGLAGVGYNEQFF
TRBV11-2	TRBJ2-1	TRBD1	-	TGTGCCAGCAGCTTATTCTCCGGACAGGGGGGGAATGAGCGGTTCTTC	CASSLFSGQGGNERFF
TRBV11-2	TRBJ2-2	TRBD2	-	TGTGCCAGCACCCCCTCATTCGGCCAAGGGCTAGTGGTAAACAGCGGGGAGCGGTTTTTT	CASTPSFGQGLVVNSGERFF
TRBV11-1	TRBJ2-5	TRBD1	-	TGTGCCAGCAGCCGAATCACAGGGGGCAGAGAGACCCAGTACTTC	CASSRITGGRETQYF
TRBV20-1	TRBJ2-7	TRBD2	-	TGCAGTGCTAGAGAAATGGGACTAGCGGGAGGGCGCGAGCAGTACTTC	CSAREMGLAGGREQYF
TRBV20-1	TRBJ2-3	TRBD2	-	TGCGGTGCTAGTCGCCCCGGACTAGTGGGAGGGCCAAGTAGCACAGATACGCAGTATTTT	CGASRPGLVGGPSSTDTQYF
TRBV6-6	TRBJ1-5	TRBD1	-	TGTGCCAGCAGTTACTCGACAGGGGGGCCTCAGCCCCAGCATTTT	CASSYSTGGPQPQHF
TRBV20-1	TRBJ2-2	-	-	TGCAGTGCTAGTTCCAGGGCGAACACCGGGGAGCTGTTTTTT	CSASSRANTGELFF
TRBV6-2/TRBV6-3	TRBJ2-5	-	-	TGTGCCAGCAGAATCGGGACCGTGAATCGAGAGACCCAGTACTTC	CASRIGTVNRETQYF
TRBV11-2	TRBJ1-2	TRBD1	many	TGTGCCAGCAGCTTAGCGACAGGGGATGGCTACACCTTC	CASSLATGDGYTF
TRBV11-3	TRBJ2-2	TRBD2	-	TGTGCCAGCAGCACCACCTCCAGACTAGCGGGAGAAACCGGGGAGCTGTTTTTT	CASSTTSRLAGETGELFF
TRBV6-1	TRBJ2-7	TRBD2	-	TGTGCCGGGGCAGAGGACAGCGGGGGATCCTACGAGCAGTACTTC	CAGAEDSGGSYEQYF
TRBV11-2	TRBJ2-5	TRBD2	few	TGTGCCAGCAGAACGGGACTAGCGGGACAGACCCAGTACTTC	CASRTGLAGQTQYF
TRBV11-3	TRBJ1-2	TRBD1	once	TGTGCCAGCAGGGGAGGGGACAGCTATGGCTACACCTTC	CASRGGDSYGYTF
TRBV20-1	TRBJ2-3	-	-	TGCAGTGCTCCGCGTAGCGACGCCAGCACAAATACGCAGTATTTT	CSAPRSDASTNTQYF
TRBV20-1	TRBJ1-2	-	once	TGCAGTGCCACGGGGAGGGGGGGCTATGGCTACACCTTC	CSATGRGGYGYTF
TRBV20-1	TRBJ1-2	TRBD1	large	TGCAGTGCTAGGAGGGACAGTGTTAACTATGGCTACACCTTC	CSARRDSVNYGYTF
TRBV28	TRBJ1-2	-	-	TGTGCCAGCAGTTTCTTCGGGACGGCGGTCACTAACTATGGCTACACCTTC	CASSFFGTAVTNYGYTF
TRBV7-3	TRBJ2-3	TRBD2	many	TGTGCCAGCAGCTTAAGGGGGGGTAGCACAGATACGCAGTATTTT	CASSLRGGSTDTQYF
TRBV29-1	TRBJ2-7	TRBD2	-	TGCAACGTCCAAACTAGCGGCTCCTACGAACAGTACTTC	CNVQTSGSYEQYF
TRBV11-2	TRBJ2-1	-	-	TGTGATAGCAGCATACTCAATGAGCAGTTCTTC	CDSSILNEQFF
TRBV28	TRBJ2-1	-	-	TGTGCCAGCAGCCCCGGGACTCTACTCTACAATGAGCAGTTCTTC	CASSPGTLLYNEQFF
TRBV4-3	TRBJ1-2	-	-	TGCGCCAGCAGCGAAAATCTCCCCCCAGGGAACTATAGCTACACCTTC	CASSENLPPGNYSYTF
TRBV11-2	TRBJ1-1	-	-	TGTGCCAGCAGCGGAGAGGTTGCGACTGAAGCTTTCTTT	CASSGEVATEAFF
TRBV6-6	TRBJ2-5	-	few	TGTGCCAGCACCCCGGATTACACAGGGTTTGGGGAGACCCAGTACTTC	CASTPDYTGFGETQYF
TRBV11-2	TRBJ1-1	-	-	TGTGCCAGCAGCTTAATTACCAACACTGAAGCTTTCTTT	CASSLITNTEAFF
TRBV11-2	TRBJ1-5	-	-	TGTGCCAGCAGCTTCAGGGGTGGTGATCCCCAGCATTTT	CASSFRGGDPQHF
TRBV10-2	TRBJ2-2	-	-	TGCGCCAGCAGCCACACCGGGGAGCTGTTTTTT	CASSHTGELFF
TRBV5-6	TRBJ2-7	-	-	TGTGCCAGCAGCTTGGGAGTCACTAGGGCCTACGTGCAGTACTTC	CASSLGVTRAYVQYF
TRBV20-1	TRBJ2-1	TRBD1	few	TGCAGTGCCCCTCGGACAGGGGGCTTCGATGAGCAGTTCTTC	CSAPRTGGFDEQFF
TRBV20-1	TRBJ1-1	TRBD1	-	TGCAGTGCTAGAGATCGAACAGGGGCTTCCAACACTGAAGCTTTCTTT	CSARDRTGASNTEAFF
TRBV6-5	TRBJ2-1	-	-	TGTGCCAGCAGTTACCTAACAGGGAACTACAATGAGCAGTTCTTC	CASSYLTGNYNEQFF
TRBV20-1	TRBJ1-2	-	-	TGCAGTGCTAGAGATCGAAGGGGAAGCTACGCTGGCTACACCTTC	CSARDRRGSYAGYTF
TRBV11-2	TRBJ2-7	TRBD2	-	TGTGCCAGCAGCTTTACTAGCGGGACCGTCGGGGAGCAGTACTTC	CASSFTSGTVGEQYF
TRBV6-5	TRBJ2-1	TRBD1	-	TGTGCCAGCAGTCCATCTCAGGGGGCGGGTGAGCAGTTCTTC	CASSPSQGAGEQFF
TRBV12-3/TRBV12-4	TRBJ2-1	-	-	TGTGCCAGCAGTTTAGGGGGGAAGGAGCAGTTCTTC	CASSLGGKEQFF
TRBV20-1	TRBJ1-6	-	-	TGCAGTGCTAGAGATCCTTCTAAAGAGGGATATACTGATTCACCCCTCCACTTT	CSARDPSKEGYTDSPLHF
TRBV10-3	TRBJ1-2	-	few	TGTGCCATCGCCGGAAACTATGGCTACACCTTC	CAIAGNYGYTF
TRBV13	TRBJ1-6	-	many	TGTGCCAGCAGCTTTTATAATTCACCCCTCCACTTT	CASSFYNSPLHF
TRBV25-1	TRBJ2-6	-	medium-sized	TGTGCCAGCAGTGAATATAGGACAGATCACTCTGGGGCCAACGTCCTGACTTTC	CASSEYRTDHSGANVLTF
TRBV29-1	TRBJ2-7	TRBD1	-	TGCAGCGTTGCCCCACGGACAGGGGGATCGAACGAGCAGTACTTC	CSVAPRTGGSNEQYF
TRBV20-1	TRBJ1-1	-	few	TGCAGTGTTAGAGGCAGCGGAACACACACTGAAACTTTCTTT	CSVRGSGTHTETFF
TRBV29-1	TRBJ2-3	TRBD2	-	TGCAGCGTCCCCGGACTAGCGGCTAGCACAGATACGCAGTATTTT	CSVPGLAASTDTQYF
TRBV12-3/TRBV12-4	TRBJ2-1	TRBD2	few	TGTGCCTGCAGTTTAGGGAGGGTCAATGAGCAGTTCTTC	CACSLGRVNEQFF
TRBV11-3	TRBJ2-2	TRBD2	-	TGTGCCAGCAGCGCGACTAGCGGACCTAACACCGGGGAGCTGTTTTTT	CASSATSGPNTGELFF
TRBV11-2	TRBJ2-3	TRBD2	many	TGTGCCAGCAGCCCGGGGACTAGCGGGAGGTCGGATACGCAGTATTTT	CASSPGTSGRSDTQYF
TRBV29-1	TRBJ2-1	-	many	TGCAGCTCCCTGAGACTAGGGGACTCCTACAATGAGCAGTTCTTC	CSSLRLGDSYNEQFF
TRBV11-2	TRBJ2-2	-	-	TGTGCCAGCACCCCCTCATTCGGCCAAGGGCTAGCTTTAAACACCGGGGAGCAGTTTTTT	CASTPSFGQGLALNTGEQFF
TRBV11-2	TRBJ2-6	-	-	TGTGCCAGCAGCTCCAGGGCCCACTCTGGGGCCAACATCCTGACTTTC	CASSSRAHSGANILTF
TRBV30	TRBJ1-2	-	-	TGTGCCTGGAGTGTAAGCGAGTACTACACCTTC	CAWSVSEYYTF
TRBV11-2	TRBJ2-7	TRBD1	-	TGTGCCAGCAGCACGAGGGACAGTTTGTCCTACGAGCAGTACTTC	CASSTRDSLSYEQYF